Sequencing of this TCR beta chain was carried out in a study of blood T cell repertoires in COVID-19. Here immunoSEQ multiplex PCR was the method, and the copy in TCRdb shows in-frame clones only, minus some. The sample has 50,000 or so clones; more than 85% are singletons. This CDR3 region has 15 residues. Trimming took 7 bases from V and 1 from J, leaving 14 bases between them. Germline CDR1 and CDR2: LNHDA and SQIVND (reference sequence). In Seattle, patients joined the study during active infection and were tracked longitudinally. The receptor's source is a man between 60 and 75 years old with COVID-19, enrolled during active disease. V gene TRBV19 combines with J gene TRBJ1-5, with D maybe TRBD1 (6 bases). What was sequenced was peripheral blood. The CDR3: CASKGGGISNQPQHF. CDR3 coding DNA: TGTGCCAGTAAGGGGGGAGGGATAAGCAATCAGCCCCAGCATTTT.